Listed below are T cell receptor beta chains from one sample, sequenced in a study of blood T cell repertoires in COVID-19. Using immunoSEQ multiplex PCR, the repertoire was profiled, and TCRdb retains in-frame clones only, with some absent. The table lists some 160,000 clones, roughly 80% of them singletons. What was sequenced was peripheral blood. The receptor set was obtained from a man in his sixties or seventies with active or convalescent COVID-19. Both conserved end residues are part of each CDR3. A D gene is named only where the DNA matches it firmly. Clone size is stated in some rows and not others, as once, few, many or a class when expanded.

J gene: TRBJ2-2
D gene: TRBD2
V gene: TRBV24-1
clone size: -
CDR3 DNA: TGTGCCACCAGTGATGCGGGACTACCGAACACCGGGGAGCTGTTTTTT
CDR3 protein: CATSDAGLPNTGELFF

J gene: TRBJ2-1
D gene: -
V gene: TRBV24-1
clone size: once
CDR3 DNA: TGTGCCACCAGTGATCGACTGATAGGTGAGCAGTTCTTC
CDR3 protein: CATSDRLIGEQFF

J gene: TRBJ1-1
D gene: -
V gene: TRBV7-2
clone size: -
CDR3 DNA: TGTGCCAGCAGCTTCGGCAGGGGGAACACTGAAGCTTTCTTT
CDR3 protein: CASSFGRGNTEAFF

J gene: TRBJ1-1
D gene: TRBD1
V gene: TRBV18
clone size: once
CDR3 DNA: TGTGCCAGCTCACCAAACGCAGGGGGCACTGAAGCTTTCTTT
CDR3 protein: CASSPNAGGTEAFF

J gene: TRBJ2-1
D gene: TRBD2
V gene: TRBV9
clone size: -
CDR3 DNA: TGTGCCAGCAGCGTAGGCGGGACTAGCGGCCTTTGGGGGAATGAGCAGTTCTTC
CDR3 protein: CASSVGGTSGLWGNEQFF

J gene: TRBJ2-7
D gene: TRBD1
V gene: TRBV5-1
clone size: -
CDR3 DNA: TGCGCCAGCAGCTTGGGAGGACAGGGGTACGAGCAGTACTTC
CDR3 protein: CASSLGGQGYEQYF

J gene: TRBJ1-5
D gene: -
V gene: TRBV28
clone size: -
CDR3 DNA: TGTGCCAGCAGTTTCTTTGCAGGGAAGGCGATTTCGAATTGGCCCCAGCATTTT
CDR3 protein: CASSFFAGKAISNWPQHF

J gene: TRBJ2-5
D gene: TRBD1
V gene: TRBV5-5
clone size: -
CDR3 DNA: TGTGCCAGCAGCTTGGCCGACAGGGAAGAGACCCAGTACTTC
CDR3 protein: CASSLADREETQYF

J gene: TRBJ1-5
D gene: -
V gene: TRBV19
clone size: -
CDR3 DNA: TGTGCCAGTAGTAGTGGACAAGATCATCAGCCCCAGCATTTT
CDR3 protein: CASSSGQDHQPQHF

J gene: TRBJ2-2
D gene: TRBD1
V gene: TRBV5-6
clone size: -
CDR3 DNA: TGTGCCAGCAGCCGGGACAGTAACACCGGGGAGCTGTTTTTT
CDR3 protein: CASSRDSNTGELFF

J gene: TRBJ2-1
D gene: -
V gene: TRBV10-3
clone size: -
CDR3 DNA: TGTGCCATCAGTGTAGCCTCCAATGAGCAGTTCTTC
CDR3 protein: CAISVASNEQFF

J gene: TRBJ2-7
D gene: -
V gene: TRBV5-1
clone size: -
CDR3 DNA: TGCGCCAGCAGCATGGACAAGACCTACGAGCAGTACTTC
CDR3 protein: CASSMDKTYEQYF

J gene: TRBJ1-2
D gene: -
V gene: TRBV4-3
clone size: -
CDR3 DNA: TGCGCCAGCAGCCTTCTACCTTTAGCTAACTATGGCTACACCTTC
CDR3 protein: CASSLLPLANYGYTF